Listed here are 10 T cell receptor beta chains from one sample, sequenced in a study of blood T cell repertoires in COVID-19. Measured with immunoSEQ multiplex PCR; TCRdb has only the in-frame clones, and not every one. The table lists fewer than 350,000 clones, approximately 86% of them singletons. Sequencing was performed on peripheral blood. These receptors were obtained from a man between 18 and 29 years old with active or convalescent COVID-19.

This rearrangement joins TRBV27 to TRBJ2-1, with 8 bases identical to TRBD2. V gave up 3 bases and J gave up 7 bases; unmatched junction bases: 14. Germline V gene data show CDR1 as MNHEY and CDR2 as SMNVEV (reference sequence). The CDR3 sequence is 17 residues long. This chain's CDR3 is CASSFPGPAGGGNEQFF. CDR3 DNA: TGTGCCAGCAGTTTCCCGGGCCCGGCGGGGGGAGGGAATGAGCAGTTCTTC.

V gene TRBV25-1 combines with J gene TRBJ2-2, with TRBD1 matching over 8 bases. Per the germline V gene, CDR1 is MGHDK and CDR2 is SYGVNS. The CDR3 is made up of 15 amino acids. With V trimmed by 8 bases and J by 0 bases, 5 bases remained unmatched. CDR3 sequence (DNA): TGTGCCAGCGAACCGGGACAGGCGAACACCGGGGAGCTGTTTTTT. The encoded protein is CASEPGQANTGELFF.

The chain employs TRBV9 and TRBJ2-3, with D possibly being TRBD2 (6 bases). The CDR3 spans 16 residues. V was pared by 0 bases and J by 0 bases, with 11 bases between. The germline V gene encodes CDR1 SGDLS and CDR2 YYNGEE. CDR3 in amino acids: CASSVETGGSTDTQYF. CDR3 coding DNA: TGTGCCAGCAGCGTAGAAACCGGAGGGAGCACAGATACGCAGTATTTT.

On this clone: Additional DNA sequences in this sample encode the identical CDR3. The V and J genes are TRBV4-1 and TRBJ1-2; 8 bases agree with TRBD1. CDR3 length: 13 amino acids. The V gene end was trimmed by 1 base and the J gene end by 5 bases; junction bases not matched to a gene: 0. Per germline, CDR1 MGHRA and CDR2 YSYEKL. This CDR3 is CASSQGDRYGYTF. CDR3 sequence (DNA): TGCGCCAGCAGCCAAGGGGACAGGTATGGCTACACCTTC.

This rearrangement joins TRBV7-3 to TRBJ1-1; unclear D gene. There are 13 residues in the CDR3. Germline CDR1 reads SGHTA; CDR2 reads FQGTGA. The ends were cut back, 6 bases at V and 1 base at J, with 9 bases in the middle. CDR3 protein: CASSQSSNTEAFF. CDR3 bases: TGTGCCAGCAGTCAAAGCTCGAACACTGAAGCTTTCTTT.

CDR3 loop: CASSPSSRGVGAFF. The CDR3, as DNA: TGTGCCAGCAGCCCCTCGAGTCGGGGGGTGGGAGCTTTCTTT. The rearrangement uses TRBV3-1 (or the pseudogene TRBV3-2) and TRBJ1-1; D perhaps matches TRBD1 (5 bases). This CDR3 is built from 14 residues. Trimming left V 4 bases short and J 10 bases short, with 19 bases between. Germline V CDR1 and CDR2: LGHDT, YNNKEL (reference sequence).

The rearrangement joins TRBV11-2 to TRBJ2-2, with 7 bases lining up with TRBD1. The CDR3 length is 18 residues. J was trimmed by 4 bases and V by 1 base; bases with no gene match: 12. CDR1 SGHAT and CDR2 FQNNGV come from the germline V gene. The CDR3 loop reads CASSLVYGTAAATGELFF. CDR3 coding DNA: TGTGCCAGCAGCTTAGTGTACGGGACAGCCGCGGCCACCGGGGAGCTGTTTTTT.

The chain recombines TRBV27 with TRBJ2-2, with a possible D match to TRBD2 (6 bases). V lost 1 base and J 8 bases, leaving 8 bases between the germline ends. CDR3 length: 13 residues. Germline loops: CDR1 MNHEY, CDR2 SMNVEV (reference sequence). The CDR3 reads CASSLLGGGELFF. DNA for the CDR3: TGTGCCAGCAGTTTATTAGGAGGGGGGGAGCTGTTTTTT.

This sequence joins TRBV5-1 and TRBJ2-1, with TRBD2 matching 8 bases. Germline V gene sequence: CDR1 SGHRS, CDR2 YFSETQ. CDR3 length: 13 amino acids. With V trimmed by 4 bases and J by 4 bases, 1 base remained unmatched. The CDR3 loop reads CASSPGGYNEQFF. The CDR3 region has the DNA TGCGCCAGCAGCCCGGGGGGGTACAATGAGCAGTTCTTC.

The CDR3 bases are TGTGCCAGTAGTATCAGGGGGCGTATGAACACTGAAGCTTTCTTT. Translating it yields CASSIRGRMNTEAFF. This rearrangement joins TRBV19 to TRBJ1-1, with TRBD1 matching 8 bases. V dropped 3 bases and J dropped 0; count of bases not matched to a gene: 3. The CDR3 is 15 residues long. CDR1 and CDR2 from the germline V gene are LNHDA and SQIVND (reference sequence).